This TCR beta chain was identified in a study of blood T cells in healthy people across ages (dated by TCRdb to about 2015). Looking at the study overall: Template switching captured roughly one uniquely barcoded TCR beta cDNA molecule per two T cells in model experiments. To track age-related changes in TCR beta repertoire diversity, the study relied on deep sequencing normalized with unique cDNA molecular identifiers. Donors were grouped into four age groups: young (average 16 years), middle-aged (39), aged (approximately 67) and long-lived (approximately 81). The study analyzed two additional independent replicas of 1 million unique cDNA reads from the same blood draw for two donors, one aged 18 to 30 and one aged 80 or older.

Library preparation employed 5' RACE. Reads for this sample came from an Illumina HiSeq 2500. The second PCR ran for about 6 to 12 cycles and used a J-beta primer mix along with a sample-barcoded 5' primer. A template-switch 5' adaptor carrying 12 random nucleotides introduced a unique molecular identifier onto each TCR beta cDNA molecule. Each sample yielded at least 2.5 million CDR3-containing paired-end reads. The Mint cDNA synthesis kit, primed by a TRBC-specific oligonucleotide, was used to synthesize first-strand cDNA from all RNA. After uracil-DNA glycosylase treatment, a first 18-cycle PCR used universal primers M1SS and BC2_uni_R on all cDNA. As for the original processing: For normalization, 1 million high-quality reads were randomly selected from each sample, with every read carrying a distinct molecular identifier. Instead of being binned into consensus sequences, reads with shared molecular identifiers were discarded. CDR3 identification, clonotype clustering and error correction used MiTCR with a Q25 quality threshold and the strictest error-elimination algorithm. Lower-bound total TCR beta diversity was estimated with a nonparametric unseen species model using Euler transformation. TCRdb cleaned the public reads at Q25 with fastp, built clones with MiXCR and kept in-frame beta chains. Each entry merges the rows of one CDR3 protein and shows their most common DNA and genes. TCRdb's processing, not the study's, gives the V and J calls here. For this sample the table gives around 780,000 distinct CDR3 sequences, of which roughly 26% were detected only once. Of the sample, around 3% falls within the top ten clones.

Beyond this particular receptor, the publication reports: Because profiling used bulk unsorted PBMCs, naive and antigen-experienced compartments could not be compared conclusively. Observed TCR beta diversity per million T cells fell roughly linearly with age, and a significant reduction was already apparent by age around 40. The CMV infection status of donors was not known, potentially confounding age-related changes in expanded clonotypes. Observed TCR beta diversity correlated strongly with the percentage of naive T cells measured by flow cytometry. Total diversity estimates from one million sequenced T cells were considered lower bounds and underestimates. The long-lived group showed more naive CD4+ T cells, fewer expanded clones and increased TCR diversity than the aged group, suggesting age selection.

Donors were roughly 40 systemically healthy Caucasian individuals from Russia aged roughly 6 to 90 years. Around 9.8 milliliters of peripheral blood were collected from each donor into EDTA-treated Vacutainer tubes. Ficoll-Paque density-gradient centrifugation was used to isolate PBMCs, with at least 6 million per sample. Total RNA was extracted from PBMCs with Trizol reagent, with at least 5 micrograms obtained per sample. The percentages of naive CD45RAhigh/CD27high T cells were determined by flow cytometry on a PBMC aliquot from every donor. Including the terminal cysteine and phenylalanine, the CDR3 comprises 16 residues. Only the CDR3 portion is preserved as DNA: 48 bases, with reading frame beginning at the first base. V is shortened by 3 bases, J by 0 bases, and the region joining them spans 16 bases. As encoded in the germline V gene, CDR1 is SGHRS while CDR2 is YFSETQ. On this clonotype itself: It lacks a known antigen. There are no base qualities to consult, and no much larger clone falls within one base.

Another study also made use of these data, one on T cells of mothers and their children. As that second study puts it: Nine systemically healthy Caucasian individuals, comprising three mothers and their six children, were included as donors. cDNA synthesis consumed the entire amount of extracted RNA, loaded at approximately 1.6 ug RNA in each 15 ul reaction. In the second PCR, the M1S primer added sample barcodes and 2-4 random nucleotides. Over 8.5 million TCR beta CDR3 reads came from each mother, compared with approximately 2.8 million reads from each child. In both related and unrelated pairs, thymic selection shapes the output of TCR recombination in a similar way, with inherited differences having only a minor effect. Normalized repertoire overlap was always slightly but never significantly higher in related than unrelated mother-child pairs. Persistent microchimeric T cell clones were not detected, at a sensitivity of approximately 93 clones per million clonotypes. To look for features that set related mother-child pairs apart from unrelated individuals, the researchers ran deep NGS to compare the TCR beta repertoires of mothers and children. Mothers averaged approximately 40 +/- 4 years of age and children averaged around 10 +/- 4 years. After adapter ligation with NEBNext reagents, the libraries were sequenced on Illumina HiSeq 2000 with 100+100 nt paired-end reads. Mother and child libraries were prepared a month apart and sequenced in separate runs to prevent cross-contamination. Between about 500,000 and 2,100,000 distinct TCR beta clonotypes were identified per donor. Naive TCR beta clonotypes were estimated from low-frequency clonotypes matched to each donor's FACS-determined naive share, without sorting.

The material sequenced was blood. The chain is made from TRBV5-1 and TRBJ2-7; a weak D assignment points to TRBD2 (5 bases agree). The receptor was isolated from a boy younger than 18 in good health. The DNA is as follows: TGCGCCAGCAGCTCGAGAACTACTGGGAGCTCCTACGAGCAGTACTTC. Its protein is CASSSRTTGSSYEQYF.